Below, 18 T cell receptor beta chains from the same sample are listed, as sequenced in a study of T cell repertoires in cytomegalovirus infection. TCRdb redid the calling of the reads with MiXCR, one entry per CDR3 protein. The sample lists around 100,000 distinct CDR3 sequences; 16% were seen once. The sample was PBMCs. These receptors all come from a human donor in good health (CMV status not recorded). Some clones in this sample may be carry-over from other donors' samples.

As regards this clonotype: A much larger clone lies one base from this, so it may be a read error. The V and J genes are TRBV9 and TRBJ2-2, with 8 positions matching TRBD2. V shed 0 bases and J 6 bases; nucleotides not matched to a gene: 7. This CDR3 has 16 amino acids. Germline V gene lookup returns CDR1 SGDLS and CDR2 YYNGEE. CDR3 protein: CASSVDSGGEPGELFF. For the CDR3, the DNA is TGTGCCAGCAGCGTAGACAGCGGGGGAGAGCCCGGGGAGCTGTTTTTT.

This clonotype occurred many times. This CDR3 reads CASSSGNTEAFF. CDR3 sequence (DNA): TGTGCCAGCAGCTCTGGGAACACTGAAGCTTTCTTT. The chain recombines TRBV12-3 or TRBV12-4 with TRBJ1-1; no definite D call. There are 12 residues in the CDR3. V lost 6 bases to trimming and J lost 1 base, with 6 bases between them.

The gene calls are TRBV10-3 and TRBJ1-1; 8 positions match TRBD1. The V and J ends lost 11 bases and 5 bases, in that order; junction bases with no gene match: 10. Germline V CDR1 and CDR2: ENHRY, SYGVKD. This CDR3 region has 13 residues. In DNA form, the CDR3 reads TGTGCCGTACTCGGACAGGGTAGGACTGAAGCTTTCTTT. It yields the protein CAVLGQGRTEAFF.

CDR3 sequence (DNA): TGTGCCACCAGCGCCGGGGGAACGGCTAATGAAAAACTGTTTTTT. Translating it yields CATSAGGTANEKLFF. This chain uses TRBV15 with TRBJ1-4; perhaps TRBD1 as D (5 bases). The CDR3 is 15 amino acids. The germline gives CDR1 LNHNV, CDR2 YYDKDF (reference sequence). With 5 bases removed from V and 3 bases from J, the gap between germline ends came to 13 bases.

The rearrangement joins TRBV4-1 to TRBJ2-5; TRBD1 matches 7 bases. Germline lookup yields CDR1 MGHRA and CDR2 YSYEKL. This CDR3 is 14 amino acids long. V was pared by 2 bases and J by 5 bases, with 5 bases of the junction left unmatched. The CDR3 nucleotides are TGCGCCAGCAGCCAATACAGGGGCGGGGAGACCCAGTACTTC. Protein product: CASSQYRGGETQYF.

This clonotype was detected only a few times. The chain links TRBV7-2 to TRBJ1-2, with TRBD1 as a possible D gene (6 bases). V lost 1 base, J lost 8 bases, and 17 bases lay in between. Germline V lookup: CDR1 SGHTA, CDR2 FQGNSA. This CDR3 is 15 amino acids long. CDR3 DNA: TGTGCCAGCAGCTTAGGTGCGGGGGGCGCGGGCGGCTACACCTTC. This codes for CASSLGAGGAGGYTF.

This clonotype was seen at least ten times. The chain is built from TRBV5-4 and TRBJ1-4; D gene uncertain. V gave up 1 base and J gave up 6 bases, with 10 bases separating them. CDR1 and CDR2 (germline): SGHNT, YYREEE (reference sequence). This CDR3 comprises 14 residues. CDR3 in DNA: TGTGCCAGCAGCTTGAGGTTTGGCGATGAAAAACTGTTTTTT. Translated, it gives CASSLRFGDEKLFF.

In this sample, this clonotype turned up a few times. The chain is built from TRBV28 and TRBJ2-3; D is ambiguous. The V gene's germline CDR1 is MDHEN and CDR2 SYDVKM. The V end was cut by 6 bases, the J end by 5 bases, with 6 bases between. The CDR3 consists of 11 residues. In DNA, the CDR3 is TGTGCCAGCAGGCGACAAGATACGCAGTATTTT. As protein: CASRRQDTQYF. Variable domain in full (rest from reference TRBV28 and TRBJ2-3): DVKVTQSSRYLVKRTGEKVFLECVQDMDHENMFWYRQDPGLGLRLIYFSYDVKMKEKGDIPEGYSVSREKKERFSLILESASTNQTSMYLCASRRQDTQYFGPGTRLTVL.

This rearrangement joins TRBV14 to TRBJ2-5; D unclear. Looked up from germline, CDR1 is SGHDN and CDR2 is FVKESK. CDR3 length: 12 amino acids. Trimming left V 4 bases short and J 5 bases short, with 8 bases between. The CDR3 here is CASSLLGETQYF. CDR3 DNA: TGTGCCAGCAGCCTCCTCGGGGAGACCCAGTACTTC.

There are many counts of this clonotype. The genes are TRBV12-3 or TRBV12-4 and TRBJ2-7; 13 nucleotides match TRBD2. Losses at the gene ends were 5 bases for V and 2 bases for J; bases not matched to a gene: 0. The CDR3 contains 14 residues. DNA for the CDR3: TGTGCCAGCAGTGGGACTAGCGGGGCCTACGAGCAGTACTTC. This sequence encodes CASSGTSGAYEQYF.

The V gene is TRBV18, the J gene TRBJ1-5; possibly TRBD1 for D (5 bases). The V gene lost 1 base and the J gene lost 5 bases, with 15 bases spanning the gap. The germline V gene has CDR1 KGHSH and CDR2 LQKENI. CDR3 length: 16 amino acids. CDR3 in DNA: TGTGCCAGCTCACCACTGGGGCAGGTGGAGGATCAGCCCCAGCATTTT. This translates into CASSPLGQVEDQPQHF.

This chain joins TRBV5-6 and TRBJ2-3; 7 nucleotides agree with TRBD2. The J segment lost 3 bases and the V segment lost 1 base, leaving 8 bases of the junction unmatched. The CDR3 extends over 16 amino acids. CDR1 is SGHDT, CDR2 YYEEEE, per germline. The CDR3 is CASSLLGSGATDTQYF. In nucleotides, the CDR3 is TGTGCCAGCAGCTTGTTGGGAAGCGGGGCGACAGATACGCAGTATTTT. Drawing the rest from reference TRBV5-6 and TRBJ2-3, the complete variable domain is DAGVTQSPTHLIKTRGQQVTLRCSPKSGHDTVSWYQQALGQGPQFIFQYYEEEERQRGNFPDRFSGHQFPNYSSELNVNALLLGDSALYLCASSLLGSGATDTQYFGPGTRLTVL.

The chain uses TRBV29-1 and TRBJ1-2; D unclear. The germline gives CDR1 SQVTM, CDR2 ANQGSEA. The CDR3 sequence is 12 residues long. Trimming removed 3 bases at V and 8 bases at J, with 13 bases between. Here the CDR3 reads CSVDPREGGYTF. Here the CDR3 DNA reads TGCAGCGTTGACCCCCGGGAGGGCGGCTACACCTTC. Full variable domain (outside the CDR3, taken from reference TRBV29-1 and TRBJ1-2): SAVISQKPSRDICQRGTSLTIQCQVDSQVTMMFWYRQQPGQSLTLIATANQGSEATYESGFVIDKFPISRPNLTFSTLTVSNMSPEDSSIYLCSVDPREGGYTFGSGTRLTVV.

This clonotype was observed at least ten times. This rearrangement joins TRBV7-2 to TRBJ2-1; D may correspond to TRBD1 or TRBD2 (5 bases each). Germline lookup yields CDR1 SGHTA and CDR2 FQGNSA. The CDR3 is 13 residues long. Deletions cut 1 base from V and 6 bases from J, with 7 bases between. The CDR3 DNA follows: TGTGCCAGCAGCTTAGGGGGGACCAATGAGCAGTTCTTC. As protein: CASSLGGTNEQFF.

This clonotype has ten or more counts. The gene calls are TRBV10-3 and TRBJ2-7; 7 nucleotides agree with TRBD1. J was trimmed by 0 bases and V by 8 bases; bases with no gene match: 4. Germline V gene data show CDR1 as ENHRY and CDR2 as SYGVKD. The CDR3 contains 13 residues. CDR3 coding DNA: TGTGCCATCGCCGGGACAGACTCCTACGAGCAGTACTTC. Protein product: CAIAGTDSYEQYF.

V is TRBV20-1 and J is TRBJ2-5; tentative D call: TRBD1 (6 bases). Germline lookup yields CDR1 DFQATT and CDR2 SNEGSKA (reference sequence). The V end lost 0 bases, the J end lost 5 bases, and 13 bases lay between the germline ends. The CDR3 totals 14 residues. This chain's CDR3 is CSARDWQGMETQYF. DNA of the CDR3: TGCAGTGCTAGAGATTGGCAGGGGATGGAGACCCAGTACTTC.

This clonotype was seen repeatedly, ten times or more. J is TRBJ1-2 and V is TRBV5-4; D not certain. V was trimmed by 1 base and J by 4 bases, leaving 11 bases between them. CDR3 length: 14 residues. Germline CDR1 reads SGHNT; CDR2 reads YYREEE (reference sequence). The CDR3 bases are TGTGCCAGCAGCTTGCCCCCAGCCCTCTATGGCTACACCTTC. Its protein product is CASSLPPALYGYTF.

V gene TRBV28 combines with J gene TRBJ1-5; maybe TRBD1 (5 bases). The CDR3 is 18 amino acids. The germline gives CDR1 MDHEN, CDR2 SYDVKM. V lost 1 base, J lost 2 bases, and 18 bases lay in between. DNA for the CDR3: TGTGCCAGCAGTTTATTTTCTTCTTCTGGGGCTGGCAATCAGCCCCAGCATTTT. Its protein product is CASSLFSSSGAGNQPQHF.